The 18 T cell receptor beta chains reported below all come from one sample, sequenced in a study of blood T cell repertoires in COVID-19. Libraries were prepared by immunoSEQ multiplex PCR; TCRdb keeps only in-frame clonotypes and omits some of them. The sample has approximately 300,000 clones; about 85% are singletons. The sequenced sample was peripheral blood. These receptors all stem from a woman aged 50 to 60 who had recovered from COVID-19.

The chain couples TRBV19 to TRBJ1-1, with D hard to call. V lost 5 bases, J lost 1 base, and 14 bases lay in between. Germline loops: CDR1 LNHDA, CDR2 SQIVND (reference sequence). This CDR3 is built from 15 residues. For the CDR3, the DNA is TGTGCCAGTAGTCCTAGACGGAGGCGGAACACTGAAGCTTTCTTT. Residues: CASSPRRRRNTEAFF.

This sequence joins TRBV5-5 and TRBJ1-5, with D perhaps matching TRBD1 (5 bases). Germline CDR1 is SGHKS and CDR2 is YYEKEE (reference sequence). V was clipped by 2 bases and J by 4 bases, with 13 bases between them. CDR3 length: 15 residues. The CDR3 is CASSFDPGGNQPQHF. CDR3 DNA sequence: TGTGCCAGCAGCTTCGACCCGGGGGGGAATCAGCCCCAGCATTTT.

The J gene is TRBJ2-7, the V gene TRBV29-1; a possible D gene is TRBD1 (5 bases). The CDR3 is made up of 12 amino acids. The germline gives CDR1 SQVTM, CDR2 ANQGSEA. Trimming shortened V by 5 bases and J by 3 bases, and 11 bases separated the two germline ends. CDR3 coding DNA: TGCAGCGTTTCCAGGGAAGGCTACGAGCAGTACTTC. Its protein is CSVSREGYEQYF.

The chain combines TRBV3-1 (or the pseudogene TRBV3-2) with TRBJ1-1; D might be TRBD1 (5 bases). The V end lost 1 base, the J end lost 4 bases, and 10 bases lay between the germline ends. Germline-derived CDR1 and CDR2 are LGHDT and YNNKEL (reference sequence). The CDR3 consists of 14 residues. The CDR3 spells CASSQAPRGTEAFF. The CDR3 nucleotides are TGTGCCAGCAGCCAAGCCCCAAGGGGCACTGAAGCTTTCTTT.

The chain is built from TRBV6-5 and TRBJ2-3; D ambiguous. Trimming took 2 bases from V and 2 from J, leaving 11 bases between them. This CDR3 has 15 residues. Germline CDR1 is MNHEY and CDR2 is SVGAGI. The CDR3 nucleotides are TGTGCCAGCAGTTACGTGCCAGGTATCACAGATACGCAGTATTTT. Protein sequence: CASSYVPGITDTQYF.

This clone was recorded only once. The chain joins TRBV7-9 to TRBJ1-2; D uncertain. Trimming stripped 2 bases from V and 6 bases from J, with 10 bases between. This CDR3 comprises 13 residues. Per germline, CDR1 SEHNR and CDR2 FQNEAQ (reference sequence). CDR3 nucleotides: TGTGCCAGCAGCTTAAGTTCAGTTGATGGCTACACCTTC. It specifies CASSLSSVDGYTF.

Worth noting for this clone: Other nucleotide sequences from this sample produce the same CDR3. The chain carries TRBV5-4 and TRBJ2-7, with D maybe TRBD1 (5 bases). V was trimmed by 0 bases and J by 3 bases, leaving 7 bases between them. The CDR3 runs 13 residues. Germline V CDR1 and CDR2: SGHNT, YYREEE (reference sequence). The CDR3 DNA reads as TGTGCCAGCAGCTTGGGGGGCGGCTACGAGCAGTACTTC. This codes for CASSLGGGYEQYF.

The chain combines TRBV11-2 with TRBJ2-5; 8 nucleotides agree with TRBD2. J lost 1 base, V lost 7 bases, and 8 bases had no gene match. The length of the CDR3 is 15 residues. Germline V gene data show CDR1 as SGHAT and CDR2 as FQNNGV. CDR3: CASMEAGVGQETQYF. For the CDR3, the DNA is TGTGCCAGCATGGAAGCGGGAGTGGGCCAAGAGACCCAGTACTTC.

The chain carries TRBV27 and TRBJ2-7, with D uncertain. The CDR3 covers 14 residues. Germline lookup yields CDR1 MNHEY and CDR2 SMNVEV (reference sequence). The germline V and J ends were trimmed by 2 bases and 6 bases, with 14 bases remaining between them. The DNA of the CDR3 is TGTGCCAGCAGTTTAGGTCAGAGGCCTCTCGAGCAGTACTTC. Translating it yields CASSLGQRPLEQYF.

CDR3 amino acids: CASSEDRGLEQYF. DNA of the CDR3: TGTGCCAGCAGTGAAGACAGGGGGCTCGAGCAGTACTTC. The V gene is TRBV6-1, the J gene TRBJ2-7; 9 positions match TRBD1. Germline-derived CDR1 and CDR2 are MNHNS and SASEGT. V trimming: 1 base; J trimming: 6 bases; junction bases outside the gene matches: 1. The CDR3 is 13 amino acids.

The rearrangement links TRBV11-2 to TRBJ2-5, with a possible D match to TRBD2 (5 bases). V was pared by 1 base and J by 4 bases, with 25 bases between. The CDR3 length is 19 residues. Germline CDR1 SGHAT, CDR2 FQNNGV. The CDR3 DNA reads TGTGCCAGCAGCTTAGGGGAGCCCTTCCAAAATCTTTTCCGAGAGACCCAGTACTTC. Translated: CASSLGEPFQNLFRETQYF.

This sequence joins TRBV18 and TRBJ1-1; no definite D call. The CDR3 sequence is 14 residues long. The V gene lost 2 bases and the J gene lost 1 base, with 8 bases spanning the gap. Looked up from germline, CDR1 is KGHSH and CDR2 is LQKENI. The CDR3 bases are TGTGCCAGCTCACCAAAGGGAGCGAACACTGAAGCTTTCTTT. Encoded protein: CASSPKGANTEAFF. The entire variable domain, with the rest obtained from reference TRBV18 and TRBJ1-1, is as follows: NAGVMQNPRHLVRRRGQEARLRCSPMKGHSHVYWYRQLPEEGLKFMVYLQKENIIDESGMPKERFSAEFPKEGPSILRIQQVVRGDSAAYFCASSPKGANTEAFFGQGTRLTVV.

This CDR3 reads CASSLSLGQGGRGEQFF. Here the CDR3 DNA reads TGTGCCAGCAGCTTGAGTCTGGGACAGGGCGGGCGAGGTGAGCAGTTCTTC. The chain joins TRBV11-3 to TRBJ2-1; TRBD1 matches 9 bases. J lost 9 bases, V lost 3 bases, and 15 bases had no gene match. The CDR3 has 17 amino acids. The germline V gene encodes CDR1 SGHNT and CDR2 YENEEA.

CDR3 sequence reads: CASGIQGVTDTQYF. In DNA, the CDR3 is TGTGCCAGCGGAATACAGGGGGTCACAGATACGCAGTATTTT. The rearrangement links TRBV6-6 to TRBJ2-3; TRBD1 aligns across 8 bases. The CDR3 is 14 residues long. The V gene's germline CDR1 is MNHNY and CDR2 SVGAGI (reference sequence). The junction had 6 bases not matched to a gene; V was cut back by 8 bases and J by 2 bases.

The rearrangement links TRBV7-6 to TRBJ1-1, with D tentatively TRBD1 (6 bases). V was shortened by 4 bases and J by 0 bases, with 15 bases between the two germline ends. The germline V gene encodes CDR1 SGHVS and CDR2 FNYEAQ. The CDR3 runs 16 residues. CDR3 in DNA: TGTGCCAGCAGCTCTCAAACCGGGACACTGAACACTGAAGCTTTCTTT. Its protein is CASSSQTGTLNTEAFF.

This sequence joins TRBV6-2 or TRBV6-3 and TRBJ1-3, with TRBD1 matching over 8 bases. Germline CDR1 and CDR2: MNHEY and SVGEGT. This CDR3 region has 16 residues. V gave up 5 bases and J gave up 0 bases; unmatched junction bases: 6. For the CDR3, the DNA is TGTGCCAGCAGTCGACGGACAGGGAGCTCTGGAAACACCATATATTTT. Translation gives CASSRRTGSSGNTIYF.

The chain combines TRBV5-1 with TRBJ1-2, with TRBD1 matching 7 bases. Germline V gene data show CDR1 as SGHRS and CDR2 as YFSETQ. The CDR3 runs 13 residues. The V gene end was trimmed by 1 base and the J gene end by 8 bases; junction bases not matched to a gene: 5. As DNA, the CDR3 is TGCGCCAGCAGCTTGAGTCAGGGGGAAGGCTACACCTTC. This sequence encodes CASSLSQGEGYTF.

The V gene is TRBV5-1, the J gene TRBJ1-1, with no clear D. This CDR3 spans 14 amino acids. The germline V and J ends were trimmed by 0 bases and 3 bases, with 9 bases remaining between them. The germline V gene encodes CDR1 SGHRS and CDR2 YFSETQ. The CDR3 DNA reads as TGCGCCAGCAGCTTGGAGGCAGGCCACACTGAAGCTTTCTTT. It yields the protein CASSLEAGHTEAFF.